This entry features one T cell receptor beta chain sequence. This receptor's antigen is unknown. There are no base qualities to consult, and no much larger clone falls within one base. These data are taken from a study of T cell changes during pregnancy in multiple sclerosis (dated by TCRdb to between 2017 and 2020). A note on the overall study: The study examined how the T cell repertoire changed over the course of pregnancy in women with multiple sclerosis.

The library was built by means of the immunoSEQ multiplex PCR assay. Drawn from immuneACCESS, this table holds only the in-frame rearrangements with V and J called that TCRdb kept. Clones are partly lost; checked studies trace under half to an unresolved V gene and leave the rest unexplained. The sample includes tens of thousands of clones, with 92% observed a single time. Just under 0.2% of the sample is in the top ten clones. CDR1 and CDR2, per the germline V gene (reference sequence), are LNHDA and SQIVND. At the junction V is shortened by 4 bases and J by 3 bases; bases outside the gene matches: 10. Measured from the cysteine to the phenylalanine, the CDR3 is 16 residues long. The CDR3 DNA has 48 bases and is translated from base 1.

Here the sequenced sample was CD4+ T cells from peripheral blood mononuclear cells, taken in the second trimester of pregnancy. In this chain, TRBV19 is recombined with TRBJ2-5; 8 central bases correspond to TRBD2. The sequence derives from a female donor with multiple sclerosis, enrolled in a pregnancy study. The nucleotides are TGTGCCAGTAGTACTCATAGCGGGGTGCCGAAAGAGACCCAGTACTTC. The resulting protein is CASSTHSGVPKETQYF.